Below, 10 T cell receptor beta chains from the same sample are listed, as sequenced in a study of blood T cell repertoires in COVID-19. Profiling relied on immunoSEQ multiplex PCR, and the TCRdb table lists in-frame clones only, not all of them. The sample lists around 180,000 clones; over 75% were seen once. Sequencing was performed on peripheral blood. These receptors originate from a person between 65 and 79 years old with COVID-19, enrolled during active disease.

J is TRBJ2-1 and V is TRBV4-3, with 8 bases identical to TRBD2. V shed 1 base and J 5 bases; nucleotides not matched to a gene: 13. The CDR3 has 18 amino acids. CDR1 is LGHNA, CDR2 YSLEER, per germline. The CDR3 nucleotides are TGCGCCAGCAGCCAAGCTAGTCTCGGGGGGGTGGAGGACAATGAGCAGTTCTTC. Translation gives CASSQASLGGVEDNEQFF.

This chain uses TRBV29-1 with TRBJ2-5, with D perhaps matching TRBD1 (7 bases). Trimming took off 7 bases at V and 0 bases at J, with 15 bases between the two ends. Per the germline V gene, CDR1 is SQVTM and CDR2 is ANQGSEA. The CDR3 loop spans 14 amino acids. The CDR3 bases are TGCAGCGCAACGACAGGGAGGTACCAAGAGACCCAGTACTTC. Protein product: CSATTGRYQETQYF.

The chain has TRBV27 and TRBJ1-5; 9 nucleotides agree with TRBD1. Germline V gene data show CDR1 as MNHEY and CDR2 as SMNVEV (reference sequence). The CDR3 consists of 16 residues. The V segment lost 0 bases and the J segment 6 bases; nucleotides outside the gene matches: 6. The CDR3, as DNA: TGTGCCAGCAGTTTATCGGGAACAGGGGGCGGTCAGCCCCAGCATTTT. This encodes CASSLSGTGGGQPQHF.

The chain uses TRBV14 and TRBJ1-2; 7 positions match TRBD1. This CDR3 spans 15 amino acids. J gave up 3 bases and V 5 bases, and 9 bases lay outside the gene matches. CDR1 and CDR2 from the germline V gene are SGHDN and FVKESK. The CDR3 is CASSLLQGTDYGYTF. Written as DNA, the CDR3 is TGTGCCAGCAGCTTACTACAGGGGACGGACTATGGCTACACCTTC.

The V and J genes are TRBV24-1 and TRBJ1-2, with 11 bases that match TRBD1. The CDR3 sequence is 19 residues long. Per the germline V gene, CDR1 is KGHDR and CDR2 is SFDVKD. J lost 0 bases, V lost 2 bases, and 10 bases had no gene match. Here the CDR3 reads CATSDSRTGGGTANYGYTF. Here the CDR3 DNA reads TGTGCCACCAGTGATTCTAGGACAGGGGGCGGGACTGCTAACTATGGCTACACCTTC.

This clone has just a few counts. CDR3 region: CASSVLAATNTGELFF. The CDR3, as DNA: TGTGCCAGCAGTGTACTAGCGGCAACGAACACCGGGGAGCTGTTTTTT. V gene TRBV6-1 combines with J gene TRBJ2-2; 8 bases map to TRBD2. Germline values: CDR1 MNHNS, CDR2 SASEGT. V shed 4 bases, J shed 0 bases, and the junction held 4 bases outside the gene matches. This CDR3 is 16 amino acids long.

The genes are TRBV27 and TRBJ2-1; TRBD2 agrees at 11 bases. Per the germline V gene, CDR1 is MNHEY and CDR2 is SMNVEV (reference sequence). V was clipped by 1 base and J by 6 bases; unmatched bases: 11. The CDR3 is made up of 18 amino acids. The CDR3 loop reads CASSLWATRLAGPNEQFF. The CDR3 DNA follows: TGTGCCAGCAGTTTATGGGCAACCCGACTAGCGGGGCCCAATGAGCAGTTCTTC.

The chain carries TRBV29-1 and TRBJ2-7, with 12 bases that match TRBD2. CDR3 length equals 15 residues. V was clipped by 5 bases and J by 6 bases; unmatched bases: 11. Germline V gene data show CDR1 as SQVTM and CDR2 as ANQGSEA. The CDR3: CSVLTSGGLVGEQYF. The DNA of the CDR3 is TGCAGCGTTTTGACTAGCGGGGGCCTAGTAGGCGAGCAGTACTTC.

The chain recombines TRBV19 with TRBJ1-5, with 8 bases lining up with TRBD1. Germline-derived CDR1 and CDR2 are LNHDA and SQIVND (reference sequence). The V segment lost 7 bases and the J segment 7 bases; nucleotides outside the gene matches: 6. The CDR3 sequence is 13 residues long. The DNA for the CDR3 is TGTGCCAGTACAGACAGGGGCAGACAGCCCCAGCATTTT. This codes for CASTDRGRQPQHF.

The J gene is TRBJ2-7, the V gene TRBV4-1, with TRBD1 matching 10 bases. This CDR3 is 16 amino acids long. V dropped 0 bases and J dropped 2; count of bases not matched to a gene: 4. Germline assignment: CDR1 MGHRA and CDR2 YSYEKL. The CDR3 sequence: CASSQDLGTGAYEQYF. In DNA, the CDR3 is TGCGCCAGCAGCCAAGATCTAGGGACAGGGGCCTACGAGCAGTACTTC.